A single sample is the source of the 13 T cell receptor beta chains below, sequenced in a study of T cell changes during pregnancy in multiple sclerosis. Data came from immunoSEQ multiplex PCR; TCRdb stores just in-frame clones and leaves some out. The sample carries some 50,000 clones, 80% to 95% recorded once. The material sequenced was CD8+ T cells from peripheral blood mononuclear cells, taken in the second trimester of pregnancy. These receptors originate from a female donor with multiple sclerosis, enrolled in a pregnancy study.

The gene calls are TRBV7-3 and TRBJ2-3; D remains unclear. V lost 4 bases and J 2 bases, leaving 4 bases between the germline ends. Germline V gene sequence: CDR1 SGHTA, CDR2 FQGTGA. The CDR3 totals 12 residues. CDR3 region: CASSSSTDTQYF. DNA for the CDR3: TGTGCCAGCAGCTCCTCCACAGATACGCAGTATTTT.

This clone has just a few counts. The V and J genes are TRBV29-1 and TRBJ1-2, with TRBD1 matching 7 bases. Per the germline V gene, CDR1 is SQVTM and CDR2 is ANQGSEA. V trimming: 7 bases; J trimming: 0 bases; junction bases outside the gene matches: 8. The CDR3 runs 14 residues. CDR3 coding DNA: TGCAGCGGCTCCGGGACAGACTCTAACTATGGCTACACCTTC. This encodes CSGSGTDSNYGYTF.

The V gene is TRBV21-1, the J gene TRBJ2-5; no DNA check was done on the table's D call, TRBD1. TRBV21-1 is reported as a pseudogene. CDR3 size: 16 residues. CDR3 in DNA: TGTGCCAGCAGCATACCGGGACAGGGACGCCAAGAGACCCAGTACTTC. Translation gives CASSIPGQGRQETQYF.

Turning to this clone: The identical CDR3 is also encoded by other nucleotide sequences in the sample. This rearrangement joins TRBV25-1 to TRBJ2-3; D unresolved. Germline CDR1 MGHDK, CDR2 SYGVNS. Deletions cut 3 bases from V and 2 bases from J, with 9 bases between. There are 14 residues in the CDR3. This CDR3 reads CASSEFSLTDTQYF. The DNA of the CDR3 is TGTGCCAGCAGTGAGTTTTCACTCACAGATACGCAGTATTTT.

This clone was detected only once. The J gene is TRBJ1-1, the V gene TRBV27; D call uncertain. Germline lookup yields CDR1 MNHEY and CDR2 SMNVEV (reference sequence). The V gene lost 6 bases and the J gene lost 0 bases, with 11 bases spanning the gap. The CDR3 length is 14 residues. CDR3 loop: CASSYGVMNTEAFF. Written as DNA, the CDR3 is TGTGCCAGCAGCTACGGGGTCATGAACACTGAAGCTTTCTTT.

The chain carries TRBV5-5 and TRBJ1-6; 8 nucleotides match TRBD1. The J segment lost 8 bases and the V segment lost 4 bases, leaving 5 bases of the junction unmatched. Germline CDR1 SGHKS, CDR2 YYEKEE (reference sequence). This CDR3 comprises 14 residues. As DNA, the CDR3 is TGTGCCAGCAGCCTAGGACAGGGAGATTCACCCCTCCACTTT. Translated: CASSLGQGDSPLHF.

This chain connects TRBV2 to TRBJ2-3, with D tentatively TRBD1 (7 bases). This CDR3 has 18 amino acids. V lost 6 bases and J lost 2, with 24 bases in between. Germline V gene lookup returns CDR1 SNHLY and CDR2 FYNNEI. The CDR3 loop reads CASRSPRRGPSLTDTQYF. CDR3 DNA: TGTGCCAGCAGAAGCCCCAGGAGGGGGCCGTCGCTCACAGATACGCAGTATTTT.

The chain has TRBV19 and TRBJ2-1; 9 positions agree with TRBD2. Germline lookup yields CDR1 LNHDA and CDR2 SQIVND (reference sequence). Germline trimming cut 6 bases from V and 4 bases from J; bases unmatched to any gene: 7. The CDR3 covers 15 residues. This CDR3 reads CASRPSGAIYNEQFF. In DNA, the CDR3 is TGTGCCAGTAGACCTAGCGGGGCGATATACAATGAGCAGTTCTTC.

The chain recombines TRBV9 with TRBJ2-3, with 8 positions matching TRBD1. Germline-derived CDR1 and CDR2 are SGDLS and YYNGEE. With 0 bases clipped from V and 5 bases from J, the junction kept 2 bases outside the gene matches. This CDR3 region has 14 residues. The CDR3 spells CASSVVTGEDTQYF. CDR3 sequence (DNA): TGTGCCAGCAGCGTAGTGACAGGGGAAGATACGCAGTATTTT.

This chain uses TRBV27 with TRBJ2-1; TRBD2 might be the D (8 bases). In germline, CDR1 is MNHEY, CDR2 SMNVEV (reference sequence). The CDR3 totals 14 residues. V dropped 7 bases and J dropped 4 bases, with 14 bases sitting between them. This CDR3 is CASTGGLGYNEQFF. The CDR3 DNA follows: TGTGCCAGCACAGGGGGACTAGGGTACAATGAGCAGTTCTTC.

The CDR3 DNA follows: TGTGCCAGCAGCAAAGATTCTAGCGGGGGGGAGAACACCGGGGAGCTGTTTTTT. It translates to CASSKDSSGGENTGELFF. V gene TRBV21-1 combines with J gene TRBJ2-2; no check of the table's D call, TRBD2, against the DNA was made. TRBV21-1 corresponds to a pseudogene. The CDR3 runs 18 residues.

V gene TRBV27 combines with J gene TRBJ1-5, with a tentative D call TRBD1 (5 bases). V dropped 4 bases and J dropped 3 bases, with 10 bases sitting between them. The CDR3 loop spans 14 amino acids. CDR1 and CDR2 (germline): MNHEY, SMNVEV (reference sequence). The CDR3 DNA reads TGTGCCAGCAGTTATGACAGTTCCAATCAGCCCCAGCATTTT. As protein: CASSYDSSNQPQHF.

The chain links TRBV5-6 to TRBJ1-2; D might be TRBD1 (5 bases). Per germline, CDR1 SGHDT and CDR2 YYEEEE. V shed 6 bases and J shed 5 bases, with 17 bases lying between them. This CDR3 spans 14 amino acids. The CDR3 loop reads CASTPGGGLYGYTF. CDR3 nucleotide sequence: TGTGCCAGCACCCCGGGGGGAGGCCTATATGGCTACACCTTC.